Given below is one T cell receptor beta chain in context. Its target is unknown. Per germline, CDR1 SEHNR and CDR2 FQNEAQ (reference sequence). CDR3 length: 14 residues. The V gene end was trimmed by 7 bases and the J gene end by 1 base; junction bases not matched to a gene: 6. Sequencing used immunoSEQ multiplex PCR; TCRdb keeps in-frame clones, though not all of them. The sample includes approximately 35,000 clones, roughly 90% seen only once; the top ten take around 2.6%. The data were obtained in a study of a mutant IDH1 vaccine in newly diagnosed glioma. Study information: Vaccination was launched 4-6 weeks after radiotherapy alone, or with temozolomide cycles. Study findings and constraints: Whatever changes occurred in top peripheral T cell clonotypes seemed unrelated to pseudoprogression.

Time point of the sample: week 23, last vaccination. Vaccine doses each comprised 300 ug of mutant IDH1 20-mer peptide, with topical imiquimod. Newly diagnosed WHO grade 3 or 4 IDH1-mutant, ATRX-lost astrocytomas were identified in the donors. The chain is built from TRBV7-9 and TRBJ1-1, with 7 bases aligning to TRBD1. This specimen was PBMCs, taken from a glioma patient whose treatment included an IDH1 peptide vaccine. This clonotype originated in a man aged 35 to 55 with glioma. The CDR3 loop is CASIRWDRNTEAFF. The CDR3 DNA reads as TGTGCCAGCATCCGTTGGGACAGGAACACTGAAGCTTTCTTT. Combining the CDR3 with reference TRBV7-9 and TRBJ1-1 gives the whole variable domain DTGVSQNPRHKITKRGQNVTFRCDPISEHNRLYWYRQTLGQGPEFLTYFQNEAQLEKSRLLSDRFSAERPKGSFSTLEIQRTEQGDSAMYLCASIRWDRNTEAFFGQGTRLTVV.